This T cell receptor beta chain appears in the sequencing data of a study of cytomegalovirus exposure and HLA in healthy donors. Findings and limits, study-wide: For cytomegalovirus status, the classifier reportedly gave diagnoses with high specificity and sensitivity.

The germline gives CDR1 SQVTM, CDR2 ANQGSEA. There are 16 residues in the CDR3. The V end was cut by 6 bases, the J end by 1 base, with 16 bases between. Regarding this clone: The antigen is not known.

Donors were drawn from the approximately 120-subject validation cohort, separate from the approximately 700-subject first cohort. The repertoire was sequenced with immunoSEQ multiplex PCR; TCRdb's copy has only in-frame clones and lacks some. There are over 150,000 clones in the sample; around 96% occur only once, and more than 0.7% lies in the top ten. The receptor was isolated from a woman between 18 and 30 years old in good health and CMV-seronegative. The sequencing sample was made of PBMCs. The rearrangement joins TRBV29-1 to TRBJ2-6, with a tentative D call TRBD1 (5 bases). The CDR3 sequence is CSVTGQGNSGANVLTF. The CDR3 region has the DNA TGCAGCGTGACGGGTCAGGGAAATTCTGGGGCCAACGTCCTGACTTTC.